Presented here are 20 T cell receptor beta chains from one specimen sequenced in a study of blood T cell repertoires in COVID-19. TCRdb's table, derived via immunoSEQ multiplex PCR, lists solely in-frame clones and lacks some. The sample has around 290,000 clones, around 87% seen once. Sequencing input: peripheral blood. These receptors all come from a woman between 45 and 65 years old who had recovered from COVID-19.

This chain joins TRBV19 and TRBJ2-5, with TRBD2 identical over 10 bases. Germline V gene lookup returns CDR1 LNHDA and CDR2 SQIVND (reference sequence). The CDR3 consists of 16 residues. Unmatched junction bases numbered 6, after V lost 5 bases and J lost 0 bases. CDR3 residues: CASSPTSGANQETQYF. The CDR3 DNA is TGTGCCAGTAGTCCCACTAGCGGGGCGAACCAAGAGACCCAGTACTTC. The variable domain in full, completed from reference TRBV19 and TRBJ2-5, reads DGGITQSPKYLFRKEGQNVTLSCEQNLNHDAMYWYRQDPGQGLRLIYYSQIVNDFQKGDIAEGYSVSREKKESFPLTVTSAQKNPTAFYLCASSPTSGANQETQYFGPGTRLLVL.

The chain employs TRBV10-3 and TRBJ2-5; TRBD2 matches 8 bases. J was trimmed by 2 bases and V by 4 bases; bases with no gene match: 3. Germline V lookup: CDR1 ENHRY, CDR2 SYGVKD. This CDR3 is 14 amino acids long. CDR3 in amino acids: CAISGPSGQETQYF. In DNA, the CDR3 is TGTGCCATCAGTGGTCCTAGCGGGCAAGAGACCCAGTACTTC.

The chain is built from TRBV5-4 and TRBJ2-7, with D maybe TRBD2 (6 bases). The ends were cut back, 4 bases at V and 6 bases at J, with 23 bases in the middle. The CDR3 loop spans 16 amino acids. CDR1 and CDR2 (germline): SGHNT, YYREEE (reference sequence). The CDR3 DNA is TGTGCCAGCAGCCCTACCCCGGGACTCTCTCTGGGCGAGCAGTACTTC. It translates to CASSPTPGLSLGEQYF.

The chain recombines TRBV11-1 with TRBJ1-2; D not certain. Germline CDR1 is SGHAT and CDR2 is FQDESV (reference sequence). The CDR3 is made up of 15 amino acids. V shed 2 bases and J shed 0 bases, with 10 bases lying between them. In nucleotides, the CDR3 is TGTGCCAGCAGCTTAAGGAGAGATTCTAACTATGGCTACACCTTC. Amino acids: CASSLRRDSNYGYTF.

The V call is TRBV20-1, the J call TRBJ2-7; D is possibly TRBD2 (6 bases). The germline CDR1 and CDR2 sequences are DFQATT and SNEGSKA (reference sequence). V lost 8 bases to trimming and J lost 9 bases, with 17 bases between them. The CDR3 contains 11 residues. CDR3 DNA: TGCAGTATCAATCGTCGGGAGCTGCAGTACTTC. It is translated as CSINRRELQYF.

The chain links TRBV10-3 to TRBJ2-7; TRBD1 matches at 8 bases. After removal of 0 bases from V and 6 bases from J, the junction contained 10 bases not matched to a gene. The germline V gene encodes CDR1 ENHRY and CDR2 SYGVKD. The CDR3 loop spans 16 amino acids. The CDR3 protein is CAISESRRGQAPEQYF. The CDR3, as DNA: TGTGCCATCAGTGAGTCGAGAAGGGGACAGGCGCCCGAGCAGTACTTC.

V gene TRBV5-1 combines with J gene TRBJ1-6, with a weak D call TRBD1 (5 bases). The CDR3 is 15 amino acids. Germline V gene lookup returns CDR1 SGHRS and CDR2 YFSETQ. V was shortened by 0 bases and J by 7 bases, with 11 bases between the two germline ends. The CDR3 DNA follows: TGCGCCAGCAGCTTGGACAGGTCCACGAATTCACCCCTCCACTTT. It specifies CASSLDRSTNSPLHF.

This chain links TRBV7-9 with TRBJ1-3; the match to TRBD1 covers 10 bases. Unmatched junction bases numbered 10, after V lost 6 bases and J lost 2 bases. The CDR3 length is 17 residues. The germline V gene has CDR1 SEHNR and CDR2 FQNEAQ (reference sequence). CDR3 sequence reads: CASRRDRTGGPGNTIYF. CDR3 in DNA: TGTGCCAGCAGACGCGATCGGACAGGGGGACCTGGAAACACCATATATTTT. Full variable domain (rest looked up from reference TRBV7-9 and TRBJ1-3): DTGVSQNPRHKITKRGQNVTFRCDPISEHNRLYWYRQTLGQGPEFLTYFQNEAQLEKSRLLSDRFSAERPKGSFSTLEIQRTEQGDSAMYLCASRRDRTGGPGNTIYFGEGSWLTVV.

The chain carries TRBV10-3 and TRBJ2-1; D gene uncertain. The CDR3 consists of 14 residues. Per germline, CDR1 ENHRY and CDR2 SYGVKD. V lost 5 bases, J lost 0 bases, and 8 bases lay in between. As DNA, the CDR3 is TGTGCCATCAGTCGTGATAGCTCCTACAATGAGCAGTTCTTC. Its protein product is CAISRDSSYNEQFF.

V usage is TRBV2 and J usage is TRBJ2-4; D unclear. The CDR3 runs 16 residues. CDR1 and CDR2 from the germline V gene are SNHLY and FYNNEI. Trimming took off 5 bases at V and 0 bases at J, with 14 bases between the two ends. The CDR3 protein is CASSLLRLIAKNIQYF. In nucleotides, the CDR3 is TGTGCCAGCAGTTTACTCCGACTCATAGCCAAAAACATTCAGTACTTC.

V and J are TRBV19 and TRBJ2-5; D is perhaps TRBD2 (7 bases). Germline V gene lookup returns CDR1 LNHDA and CDR2 SQIVND (reference sequence). The CDR3 runs to 16 residues. V was shortened by 4 bases and J by 2 bases, with 17 bases between the two germline ends. For the CDR3, the DNA is TGTGCCAGTAGTACAATTCCGGGGGGCCATCAAGAGACCCAGTACTTC. It codes for CASSTIPGGHQETQYF. Together with reference TRBV19 and TRBJ2-5, the CDR3 gives the full variable domain: DGGITQSPKYLFRKEGQNVTLSCEQNLNHDAMYWYRQDPGQGLRLIYYSQIVNDFQKGDIAEGYSVSREKKESFPLTVTSAQKNPTAFYLCASSTIPGGHQETQYFGPGTRLLVL.

The J gene is TRBJ2-1, the V gene TRBV28, with 8 bases fitting TRBD2. The J segment lost 3 bases and the V segment lost 7 bases, leaving 5 bases of the junction unmatched. Germline V CDR1 and CDR2: MDHEN, SYDVKM. The CDR3 has 14 amino acids. In DNA, the CDR3 is TGTGCCAGCACGCGGCGGGGGGTCTACAATGAGCAGTTCTTC. It encodes CASTRRGVYNEQFF. The full variable domain, its missing parts supplied by reference TRBV28 and TRBJ2-1, is DVKVTQSSRYLVKRTGEKVFLECVQDMDHENMFWYRQDPGLGLRLIYFSYDVKMKEKGDIPEGYSVSREKKERFSLILESASTNQTSMYLCASTRRGVYNEQFFGPGTRLTVL.

This clone was seen more than once but under ten times. The chain couples TRBV9 to TRBJ2-3; 8 bases align to TRBD1. The V segment lost 0 bases and the J segment 5 bases; nucleotides outside the gene matches: 8. This CDR3 has 16 amino acids. Looked up from germline, CDR1 is SGDLS and CDR2 is YYNGEE. The CDR3 protein is CASSVGSGGQGDTQYF. CDR3 DNA: TGTGCCAGCAGCGTAGGTTCAGGGGGCCAAGGAGATACGCAGTATTTT.

This chain links TRBV20-1 with TRBJ1-5; unclear D gene. Germline loops: CDR1 DFQATT, CDR2 SNEGSKA (reference sequence). This CDR3 has 13 residues. Trimming pared 3 bases from V and 5 bases from J, leaving 11 bases between. The CDR3 loop is CSASVQTDQPQHF. Here the CDR3 DNA reads TGCAGTGCTAGTGTACAGACGGATCAGCCCCAGCATTTT.

The rearrangement joins TRBV27 to TRBJ1-4; D is possibly TRBD1 (5 bases). The germline V gene encodes CDR1 MNHEY and CDR2 SMNVEV (reference sequence). There are 14 residues in the CDR3. Trimming cost V 2 bases and J 12 bases, with 16 bases left between them. The CDR3 reads CASSLRRGGGELFF. Written as DNA, the CDR3 is TGTGCCAGCAGTTTACGCCGGGGGGGAGGGGAACTGTTTTTT.

This chain links TRBV6-6 with TRBJ1-3, with no clear D. V was clipped by 5 bases and J by 4 bases, with 6 bases between them. This CDR3 contains 12 residues. Germline V lookup: CDR1 MNHNY, CDR2 SVGAGI (reference sequence). The CDR3 sequence: CASSPQGNTIYF. CDR3 sequence (DNA): TGTGCCAGCAGTCCACAGGGAAACACCATATATTTT.

The chain combines TRBV28 with TRBJ1-2, with a weak D call TRBD1 (6 bases). V lost 3 bases and J 0 bases, leaving 8 bases between the germline ends. In germline, CDR1 is MDHEN, CDR2 SYDVKM. This CDR3 has 14 residues. This chain's CDR3 is CASSFSGANYGYTF. In DNA, the CDR3 is TGTGCCAGCAGTTTTTCAGGGGCTAACTATGGCTACACCTTC.

The rearrangement links TRBV9 to TRBJ1-2; 7 bases line up with TRBD1. This CDR3 has 15 amino acids. Unmatched junction bases numbered 15, after V lost 5 bases and J lost 8 bases. Germline CDR1 SGDLS, CDR2 YYNGEE. The CDR3 DNA is TGTGCCAGCAGGGACCACTGGACAGGACTGGGCGGCTACACCTTC. Residues: CASRDHWTGLGGYTF.

The table lists this clone with a few counts. The chain uses TRBV28 and TRBJ2-3, with TRBD2 identical over 7 bases. Trimming at V came to 3 bases and at J to 1 base, leaving 1 base not matched to a gene. Germline loops: CDR1 MDHEN, CDR2 SYDVKM. This CDR3 spans 14 amino acids. CDR3 amino acids: CASSFRGGTDTQYF. The DNA for the CDR3 is TGTGCCAGCAGTTTCCGGGGGGGCACAGATACGCAGTATTTT.

The chain employs TRBV27 and TRBJ2-7; 8 bases fit TRBD1. This CDR3 is 13 amino acids long. V lost 10 bases to trimming and J lost 6 bases; unmatched junction nucleotides: 11. Germline V gives CDR1 MNHEY, CDR2 SMNVEV (reference sequence). In nucleotides, the CDR3 is TGTGCCACCAGGACAGGGTTTTCTCGCGAGCAGTACTTC. It yields the protein CATRTGFSREQYF.